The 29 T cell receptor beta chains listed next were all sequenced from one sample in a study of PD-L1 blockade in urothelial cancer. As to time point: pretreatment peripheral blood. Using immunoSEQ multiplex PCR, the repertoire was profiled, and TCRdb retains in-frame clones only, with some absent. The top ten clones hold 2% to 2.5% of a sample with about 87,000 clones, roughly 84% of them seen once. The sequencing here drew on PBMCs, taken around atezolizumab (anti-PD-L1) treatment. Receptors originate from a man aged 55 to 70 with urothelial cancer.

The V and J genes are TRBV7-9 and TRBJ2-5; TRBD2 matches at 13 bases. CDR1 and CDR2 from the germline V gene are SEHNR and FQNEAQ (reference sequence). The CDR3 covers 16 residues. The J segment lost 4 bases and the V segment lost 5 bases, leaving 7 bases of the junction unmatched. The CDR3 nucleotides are TGTGCCAGCAGCCCACGGACTAGCGGGAGAGGAGAGACCCAGTACTTC. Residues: CASSPRTSGRGETQYF.

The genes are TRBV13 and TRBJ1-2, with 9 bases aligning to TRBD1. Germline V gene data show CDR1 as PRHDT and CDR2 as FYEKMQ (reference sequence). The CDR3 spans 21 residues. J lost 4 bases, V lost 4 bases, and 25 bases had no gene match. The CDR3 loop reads CASSSLSLFDGTGLSFYGYTF. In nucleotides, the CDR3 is TGTGCCAGCAGCTCCCTTTCCCTTTTTGATGGGACAGGGCTTTCCTTCTATGGCTACACCTTC. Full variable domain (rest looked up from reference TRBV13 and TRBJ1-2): AAGVIQSPRHLIKEKRETATLKCYPIPRHDTVYWYQQGPGQDPQFLISFYEKMQSDKGSIPDRFSAQQFSDYHSELNMSSLELGDSALYFCASSSLSLFDGTGLSFYGYTFGSGTRLTVV.

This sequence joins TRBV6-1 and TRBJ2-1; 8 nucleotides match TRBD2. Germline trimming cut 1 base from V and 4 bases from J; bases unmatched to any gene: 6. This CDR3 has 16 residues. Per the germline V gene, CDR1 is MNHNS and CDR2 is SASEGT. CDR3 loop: CASSEGPRGVYNEQFF. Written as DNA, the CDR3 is TGTGCCAGCAGTGAAGGACCGCGGGGGGTGTACAATGAGCAGTTCTTC.

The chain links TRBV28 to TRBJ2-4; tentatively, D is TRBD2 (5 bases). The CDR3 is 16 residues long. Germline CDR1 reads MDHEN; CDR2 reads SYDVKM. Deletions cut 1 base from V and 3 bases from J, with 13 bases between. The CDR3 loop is CASSLFRWGVKNIQYF. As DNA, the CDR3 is TGTGCCAGCAGTTTATTCAGGTGGGGAGTCAAAAACATTCAGTACTTC. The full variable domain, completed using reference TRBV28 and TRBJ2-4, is DVKVTQSSRYLVKRTGEKVFLECVQDMDHENMFWYRQDPGLGLRLIYFSYDVKMKEKGDIPEGYSVSREKKERFSLILESASTNQTSMYLCASSLFRWGVKNIQYFGAGTRLSVL.

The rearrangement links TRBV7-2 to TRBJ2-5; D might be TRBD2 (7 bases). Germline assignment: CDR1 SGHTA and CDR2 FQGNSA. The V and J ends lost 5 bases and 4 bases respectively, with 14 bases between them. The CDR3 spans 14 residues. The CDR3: CASSARGGAETQYF. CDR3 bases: TGTGCCAGCAGCGCAAGAGGGGGGGCAGAGACCCAGTACTTC.

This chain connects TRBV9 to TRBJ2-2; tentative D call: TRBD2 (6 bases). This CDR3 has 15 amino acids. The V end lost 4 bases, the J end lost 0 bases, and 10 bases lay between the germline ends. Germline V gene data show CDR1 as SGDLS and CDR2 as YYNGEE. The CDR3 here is CASSPSGANTGELFF. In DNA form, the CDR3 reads TGTGCCAGCAGCCCCTCGGGGGCGAACACCGGGGAGCTGTTTTTT.

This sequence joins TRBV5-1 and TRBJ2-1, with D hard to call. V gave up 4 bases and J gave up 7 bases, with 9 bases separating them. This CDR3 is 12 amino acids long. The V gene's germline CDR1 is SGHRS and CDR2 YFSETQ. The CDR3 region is CASSPSLNEQFF. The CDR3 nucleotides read TGCGCCAGCAGCCCGAGCCTTAATGAGCAGTTCTTC.

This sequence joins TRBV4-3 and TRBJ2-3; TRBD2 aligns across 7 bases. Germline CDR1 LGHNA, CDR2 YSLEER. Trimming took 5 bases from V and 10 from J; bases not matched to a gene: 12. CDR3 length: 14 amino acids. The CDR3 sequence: CASSGLAESPPQYF. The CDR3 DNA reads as TGCGCCAGCAGCGGCCTAGCGGAGTCCCCTCCGCAGTATTTT.

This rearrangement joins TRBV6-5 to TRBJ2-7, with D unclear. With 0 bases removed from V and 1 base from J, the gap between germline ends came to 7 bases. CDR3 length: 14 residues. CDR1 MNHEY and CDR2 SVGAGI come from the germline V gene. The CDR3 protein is CASSYSVGSYEQYF. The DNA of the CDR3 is TGTGCCAGCAGTTACTCGGTCGGGTCCTACGAGCAGTACTTC.

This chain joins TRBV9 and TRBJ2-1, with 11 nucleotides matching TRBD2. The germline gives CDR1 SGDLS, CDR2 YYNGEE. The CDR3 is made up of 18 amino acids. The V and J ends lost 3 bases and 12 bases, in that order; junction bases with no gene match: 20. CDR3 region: CASSAKPIFLAGGGGQFF. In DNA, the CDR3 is TGTGCCAGCAGCGCTAAACCCATTTTTCTAGCGGGAGGAGGGGGGCAGTTCTTC.

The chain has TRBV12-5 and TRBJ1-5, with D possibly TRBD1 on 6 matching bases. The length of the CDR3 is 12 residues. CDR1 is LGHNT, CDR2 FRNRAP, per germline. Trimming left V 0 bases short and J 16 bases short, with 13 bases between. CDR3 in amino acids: CASGLVPGALHF. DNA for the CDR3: TGTGCTAGTGGTTTGGTACCAGGGGCCCTCCATTTT.

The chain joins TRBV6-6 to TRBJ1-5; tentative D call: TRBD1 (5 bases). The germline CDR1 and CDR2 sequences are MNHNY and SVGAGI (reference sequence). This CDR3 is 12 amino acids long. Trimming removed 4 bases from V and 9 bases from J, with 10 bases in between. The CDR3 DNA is TGTGCCAGCAGTTCGGGGGATTTGCCCCAGCATTTT. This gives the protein CASSSGDLPQHF.

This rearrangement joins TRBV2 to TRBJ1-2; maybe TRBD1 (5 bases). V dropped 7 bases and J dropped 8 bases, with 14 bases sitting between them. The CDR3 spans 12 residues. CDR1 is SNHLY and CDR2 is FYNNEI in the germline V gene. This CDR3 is CASTPGFQGYTF. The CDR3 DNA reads TGTGCCAGCACCCCAGGGTTTCAGGGCTACACCTTC.

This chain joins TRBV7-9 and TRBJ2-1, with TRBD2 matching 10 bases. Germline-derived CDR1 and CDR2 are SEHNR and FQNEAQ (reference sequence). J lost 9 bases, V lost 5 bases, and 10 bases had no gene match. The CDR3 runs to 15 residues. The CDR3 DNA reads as TGTGCCAGCAGCGATATTAGCGGGAGGATCCGTGAGCAGTTCTTC. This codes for CASSDISGRIREQFF.

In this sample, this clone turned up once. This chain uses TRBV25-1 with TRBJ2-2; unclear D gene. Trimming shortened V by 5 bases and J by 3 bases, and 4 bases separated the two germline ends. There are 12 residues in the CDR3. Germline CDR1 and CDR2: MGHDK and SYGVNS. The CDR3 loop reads CASSIYTGELFF. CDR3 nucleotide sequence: TGTGCCAGCAGTATATACACCGGGGAGCTGTTTTTT.

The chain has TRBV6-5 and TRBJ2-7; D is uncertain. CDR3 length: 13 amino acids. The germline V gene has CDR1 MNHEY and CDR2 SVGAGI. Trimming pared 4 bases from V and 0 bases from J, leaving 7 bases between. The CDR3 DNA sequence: TGTGCCAGCAGTTCGAGAAGCTCCTACGAGCAGTACTTC. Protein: CASSSRSSYEQYF.

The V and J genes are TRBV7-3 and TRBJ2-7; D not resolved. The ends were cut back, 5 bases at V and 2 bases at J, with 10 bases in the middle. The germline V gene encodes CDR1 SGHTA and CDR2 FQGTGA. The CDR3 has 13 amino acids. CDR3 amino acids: CASSPLGTYEQYF. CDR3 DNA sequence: TGTGCCAGCAGCCCTCTTGGCACCTACGAGCAGTACTTC.

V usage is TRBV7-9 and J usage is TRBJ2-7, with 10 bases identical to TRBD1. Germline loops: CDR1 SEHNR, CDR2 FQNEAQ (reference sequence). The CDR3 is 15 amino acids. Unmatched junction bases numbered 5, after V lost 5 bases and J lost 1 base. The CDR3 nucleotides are TGTGCCAGCAGCCCTTCGGGACAGGGGTCCTACGAGCAGTACTTC. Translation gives CASSPSGQGSYEQYF.

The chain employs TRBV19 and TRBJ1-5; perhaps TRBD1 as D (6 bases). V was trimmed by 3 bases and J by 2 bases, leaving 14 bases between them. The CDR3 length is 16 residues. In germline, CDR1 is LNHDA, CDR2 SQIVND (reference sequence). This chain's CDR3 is CASSIQGFRGNQPQHF. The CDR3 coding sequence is TGTGCCAGTAGTATTCAGGGGTTTCGGGGCAATCAGCCCCAGCATTTT.

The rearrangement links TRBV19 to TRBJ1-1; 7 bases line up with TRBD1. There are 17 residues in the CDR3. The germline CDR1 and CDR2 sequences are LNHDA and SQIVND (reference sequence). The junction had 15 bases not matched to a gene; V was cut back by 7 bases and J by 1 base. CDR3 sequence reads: CASIRGGIGTSNTEAFF. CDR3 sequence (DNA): TGTGCCAGTATTCGAGGGGGCATCGGCACGTCGAACACTGAAGCTTTCTTT.

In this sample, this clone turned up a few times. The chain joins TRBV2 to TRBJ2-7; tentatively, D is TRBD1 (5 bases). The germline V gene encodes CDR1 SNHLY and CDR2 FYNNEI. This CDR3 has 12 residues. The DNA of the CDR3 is TGTGCGACCAGCCCCCAGGGCTACGAGCAGTACTTC. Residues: CATSPQGYEQYF. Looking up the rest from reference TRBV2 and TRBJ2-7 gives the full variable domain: EPEVTQTPSHQVTQMGQEVILRCVPISNHLYFYWYRQILGQKVEFLVSFYNNEISEKSEIFDDQFSVERPDGSNFTLKIRSTKLEDSAMYFCATSPQGYEQYFGPGTRLTVT.

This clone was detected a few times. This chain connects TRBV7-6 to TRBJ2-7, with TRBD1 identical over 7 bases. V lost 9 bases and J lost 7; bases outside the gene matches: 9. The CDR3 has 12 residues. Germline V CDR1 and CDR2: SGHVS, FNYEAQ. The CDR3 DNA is TGTGCCAGTGAGGGGGCAGGGAGTGAGCAGTACTTC. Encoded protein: CASEGAGSEQYF.

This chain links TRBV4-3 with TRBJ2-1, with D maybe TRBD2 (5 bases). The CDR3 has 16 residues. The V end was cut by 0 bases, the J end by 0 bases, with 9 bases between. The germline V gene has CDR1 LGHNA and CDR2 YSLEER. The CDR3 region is CASSQEPGNSYNEQFF. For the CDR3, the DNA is TGCGCCAGCAGCCAAGAACCGGGAAACTCCTACAATGAGCAGTTCTTC.

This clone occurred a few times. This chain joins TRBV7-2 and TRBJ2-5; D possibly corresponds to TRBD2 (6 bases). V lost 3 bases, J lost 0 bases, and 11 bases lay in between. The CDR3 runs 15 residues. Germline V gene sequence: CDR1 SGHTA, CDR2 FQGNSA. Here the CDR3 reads CASSFLATHQETQYF. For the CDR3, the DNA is TGTGCCAGCAGCTTTCTAGCGACCCACCAAGAGACCCAGTACTTC.

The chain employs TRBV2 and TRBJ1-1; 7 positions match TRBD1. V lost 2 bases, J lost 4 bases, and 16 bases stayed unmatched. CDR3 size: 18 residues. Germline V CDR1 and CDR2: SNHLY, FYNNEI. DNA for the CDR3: TGTGCCAGCAGTGAAAAACCGCCAGGGGGTCGTGTTGGCACTGAAGCTTTCTTT. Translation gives CASSEKPPGGRVGTEAFF.

In DNA form, the CDR3 reads TGTGCCAGCAGCCAAGCGGTCCCCGCGAACACCGGGGAGCTGTTTTTT. Its translation: CASSQAVPANTGELFF. The chain couples TRBV14 to TRBJ2-2; D call uncertain. CDR1 is SGHDN and CDR2 is FVKESK in the germline V gene. Trimming stripped 1 base from V and 0 bases from J, with 9 bases between. The CDR3 length is 16 residues.

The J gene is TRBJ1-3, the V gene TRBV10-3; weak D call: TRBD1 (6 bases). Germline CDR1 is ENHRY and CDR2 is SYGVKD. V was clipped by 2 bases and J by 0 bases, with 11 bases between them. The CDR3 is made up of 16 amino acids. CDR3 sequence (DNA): TGTGCCATCAGTGAGCTTCTAGGGGGCTCTGGAAACACCATATATTTT. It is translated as CAISELLGGSGNTIYF.

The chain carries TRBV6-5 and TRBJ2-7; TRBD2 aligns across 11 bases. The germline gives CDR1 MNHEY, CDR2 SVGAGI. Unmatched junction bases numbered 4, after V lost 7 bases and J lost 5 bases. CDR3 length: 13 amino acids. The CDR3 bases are TGTGCCAGCACTATAGCGGGGGGGAACGAGCAGTACTTC. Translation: CASTIAGGNEQYF.

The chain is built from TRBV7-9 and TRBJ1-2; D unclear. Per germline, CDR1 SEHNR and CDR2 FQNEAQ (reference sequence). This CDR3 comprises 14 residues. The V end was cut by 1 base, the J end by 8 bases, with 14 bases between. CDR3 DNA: TGTGCCAGCAGCTTAGTTGGGAGGGCGGAGGGCTACACCTTC. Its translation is CASSLVGRAEGYTF.